The 13 T cell receptor beta chains presented below share a single source sample, sequenced in a study of shared clonotypes between healthy human individuals. Here immunoSEQ multiplex PCR was the method, and the copy in TCRdb shows in-frame clones only, minus some. The sample carries a few hundred thousand clones, approximately 97% recorded once. Sequenced: naive CD4+ T cells sorted from blood. Subset: CD45RA+ positively selected. The receptor set was obtained from a woman between 25 and 40 years old in good health.

The rearrangement uses TRBV28 and TRBJ1-2, with unresolved D. In germline, CDR1 is MDHEN, CDR2 SYDVKM. This CDR3 has 12 residues. Trimming removed 4 bases from V and 8 bases from J, with 11 bases in between. CDR3 loop: CASSSPQFGYTF. In DNA form, the CDR3 reads TGTGCCAGCAGTTCCCCCCAATTCGGCTACACCTTC.

The chain employs TRBV2 and TRBJ2-6, with D possibly TRBD1 on 5 matching bases. The CDR3 has 15 amino acids. Trimming removed 6 bases from V and 3 bases from J, with 12 bases in between. Germline loops: CDR1 SNHLY, CDR2 FYNNEI. The chain's CDR3 is CASRAGFIGANVLTF. The CDR3 nucleotides are TGTGCCAGCAGGGCAGGGTTTATTGGGGCCAACGTCCTGACTTTC.

This chain links TRBV6-6 with TRBJ2-7; 10 positions agree with TRBD2. The V gene's germline CDR1 is MNHNY and CDR2 SVGAGI (reference sequence). CDR3 length equals 14 residues. V lost 0 bases to trimming and J lost 4 bases; unmatched junction nucleotides: 0. The chain's CDR3 is CASSYSSGRYEQYF. In DNA form, the CDR3 reads TGTGCCAGCAGTTACTCTAGCGGGAGGTACGAGCAGTACTTC.

The chain recombines TRBV7-8 with TRBJ1-2; unclear D gene. Germline V gene lookup returns CDR1 SGHVS and CDR2 FQNEAQ. Trimming left V 1 base short and J 4 bases short, with 10 bases between. The CDR3 length is 14 residues. The CDR3 DNA sequence: TGTGCCAGCAGCTTAGTAGGAGGGAGCTATGGCTACACCTTC. This codes for CASSLVGGSYGYTF.

The chain joins TRBV6-6 to TRBJ1-3; no reliable D call. CDR1 and CDR2 from the germline V gene are MNHNY and SVGAGI (reference sequence). The length of the CDR3 is 13 residues. The germline V and J ends were trimmed by 6 bases and 4 bases, with 10 bases remaining between them. CDR3 residues: CASSLGAGNTIYF. CDR3 in DNA: TGTGCCAGCAGCCTCGGAGCGGGAAACACCATATATTTT.

This rearrangement joins TRBV28 to TRBJ2-5; 7 bases line up with TRBD1. Germline V lookup: CDR1 MDHEN, CDR2 SYDVKM. CDR3 size: 17 residues. J gave up 4 bases and V 2 bases, and 13 bases lay outside the gene matches. CDR3 protein: CASSLEGTGVPGETQYF. CDR3 coding DNA: TGTGCCAGCAGTTTAGAGGGAACAGGGGTCCCGGGAGAGACCCAGTACTTC.

This chain joins TRBV10-3 and TRBJ2-1; 12 bases agree with TRBD2. V lost 2 bases and J lost 4; bases outside the gene matches: 6. This CDR3 comprises 17 residues. Germline V CDR1 and CDR2: ENHRY, SYGVKD. CDR3 amino acids: CAISEASGRAWYNEQFF. The CDR3, as DNA: TGTGCCATCAGTGAGGCTAGCGGGAGGGCCTGGTACAATGAGCAGTTCTTC.

The chain employs TRBV5-1 and TRBJ2-3; 11 bases map to TRBD2. Trimming removed 4 bases from V and 2 bases from J; junction bases left unmatched: 9. CDR1 is SGHRS, CDR2 YFSETQ, per germline. There are 17 residues in the CDR3. This CDR3 is CASSVGPGLADTDTQYF. The CDR3 DNA reads TGCGCCAGCAGCGTAGGACCGGGACTAGCGGACACAGATACGCAGTATTTT.

V usage is TRBV7-2 and J usage is TRBJ2-7; 10 nucleotides match TRBD1. Trimming cost V 1 base and J 4 bases; bases outside gene matches: 4. Germline V gene sequence: CDR1 SGHTA, CDR2 FQGNSA. This CDR3 is built from 15 residues. DNA for the CDR3: TGTGCCAGCAGCTTAGACGGGACAGGGGCTTACGAGCAGTACTTC. It codes for CASSLDGTGAYEQYF.

This rearrangement joins TRBV10-2 to TRBJ1-1; D possibly corresponds to TRBD1 (6 bases). This CDR3 region has 13 residues. CDR1 is WSHSY and CDR2 is SAAADI in the germline V gene. V lost 7 bases, J lost 8 bases, and 17 bases lay in between. The CDR3, as DNA: TGCGCCAGCAAAGGGGCAGGGGAAGGCGAAGCTTTCTTT. Protein product: CASKGAGEGEAFF.

V is TRBV5-1 and J is TRBJ1-2; D is uncertain. In germline, CDR1 is SGHRS, CDR2 YFSETQ. The CDR3 length is 15 residues. Trimming stripped 0 bases from V and 1 base from J, with 10 bases between. CDR3 amino acids: CASSLGPGNNYGYTF. The CDR3 DNA is TGCGCCAGCAGCTTGGGCCCTGGCAATAACTATGGCTACACCTTC.

The chain carries TRBV27 and TRBJ1-2, with TRBD1 identical over 8 bases. Losses at the gene ends were 1 base for V and 0 bases for J; bases not matched to a gene: 19. Germline V lookup: CDR1 MNHEY, CDR2 SMNVEV (reference sequence). The CDR3 has 21 amino acids. CDR3 residues: CASSLLGAGGPRPLANYGYTF. The DNA for the CDR3 is TGTGCCAGCAGTTTATTGGGGGCAGGGGGCCCGCGACCTCTAGCTAACTATGGCTACACCTTC.

This chain connects TRBV28 to TRBJ2-1; 7 nucleotides align to TRBD1. Germline values: CDR1 MDHEN, CDR2 SYDVKM. V dropped 6 bases and J dropped 4; count of bases not matched to a gene: 6. CDR3 length: 14 amino acids. CDR3 residues: CASRPDRAYNEQFF. The CDR3 DNA sequence: TGTGCCAGCAGGCCCGACAGGGCTTACAATGAGCAGTTCTTC.